This TCR beta chain is from a study of blood T cell repertoires in COVID-19. Study at large: Nucleic acid was either cDNA or gDNA, and it came from T cells, B-cell-depleted T cells, or PBMCs.

The germline gives CDR1 MNHNY, CDR2 SVGAGI (reference sequence). This CDR3 has 14 residues. V was trimmed by 6 bases and J by 1 base, leaving 10 bases between them. In the study's own analysis: Researchers report that nucleated cell counts were estimated from reference gene primer amplification. Some clones are missing from TCRdb's copy, which holds only in-frame ones; the method was immunoSEQ multiplex PCR. The V and J calls and clone size are taken from that table; D and trimming were inferred from the DNA. The top ten hold 6.2% of the sample, which has roughly 140,000 clones, over 80% seen once. The chain has TRBV6-6 and TRBJ1-3, with D unclear. The receptor was derived from a woman aged 40 to 50 who had recovered from COVID-19. Source material: PBMCs or T cells enriched from blood (not recorded which). The CDR3 region is CASRGSLSGNTIYF. The CDR3 DNA follows: TGTGCCAGCAGGGGGAGCCTTTCTGGAAACACCATATATTTT.